This record concerns one TCR beta chain sequence. V dropped 7 bases and J dropped 1 base, with 20 bases sitting between them. The V gene's germline CDR1 is SGHRS and CDR2 YFSETQ. CDR3 size: 16 residues. The entry originates in a study of shared T cell receptors in the human thymus. Clones were sequenced by immunoSEQ multiplex PCR, and TCRdb holds only the in-frame ones, with some missing. The sample has a few hundred thousand clones; 95% are singletons. This receptor was obtained from a human donor. The sequencing sample was made of thymocytes. The chain is built from TRBV5-1 and TRBJ1-1; weak D call: TRBD1 (6 bases). CDR3 region: CASRTYLRGGNTEAFF. CDR3 coding DNA: TGCGCCAGCCGAACGTACCTCAGGGGAGGGAACACTGAAGCTTTCTTT.